The next 16 T cell receptor beta chains were all read from a single sample in a study of tumor-infiltrating lymphocytes in localized non-small cell lung cancer. Data came from immunoSEQ multiplex PCR; TCRdb stores just in-frame clones and leaves some out. The sample lists around 15,000 clones; 45% to 50% were seen once. Source material: lung tumor tissue. The source of these receptors is a human donor with non-small cell lung cancer.

The V gene is TRBV4-2, the J gene TRBJ1-2; D is perhaps TRBD1 (5 bases). Trimming cost V 0 bases and J 4 bases, with 18 bases left between them. This CDR3 spans 17 amino acids. Germline CDR1 reads LGHNA; CDR2 reads YNFKEQ. The CDR3 loop reads CASSQEGFGDSSYGYTF. The CDR3 DNA reads as TGTGCCAGCAGCCAAGAGGGTTTCGGGGACTCGTCCTATGGCTACACCTTC.

The chain carries TRBV9 and TRBJ2-7; D possibly corresponds to TRBD2 (6 bases). CDR1 and CDR2 from the germline V gene are SGDLS and YYNGEE. V gave up 0 bases and J gave up 0 bases, with 13 bases separating them. This CDR3 spans 16 amino acids. The CDR3 here is CASSVGGGTSSYEQYF. For the CDR3, the DNA is TGTGCCAGCAGCGTAGGGGGAGGCACGAGCTCCTACGAGCAGTACTTC.

The chain carries TRBV11-2 and TRBJ2-5; 12 positions match TRBD2. Germline CDR1 is SGHAT and CDR2 is FQNNGV. Trimming removed 0 bases from V and 3 bases from J; junction bases left unmatched: 11. The CDR3 consists of 19 residues. The CDR3 sequence: CASSLDWGLAGGRKETQYF. Here the CDR3 DNA reads TGTGCCAGCAGCTTAGATTGGGGGCTAGCGGGGGGGAGGAAAGAGACCCAGTACTTC.

The V call is TRBV2, the J call TRBJ1-3; 7 bases are a match to TRBD1. The CDR3 loop spans 14 amino acids. V shed 6 bases and J 3 bases; nucleotides not matched to a gene: 5. Germline CDR1 and CDR2: SNHLY and FYNNEI. In nucleotides, the CDR3 is TGTGCCAGCAGGCAGGGGGTAGTTGGAAACACCATATATTTT. Amino acid sequence: CASRQGVVGNTIYF.

There are a few counts of this clone. The V and J genes are TRBV19 and TRBJ1-5, with TRBD1 matching 7 bases. Germline-derived CDR1 and CDR2 are LNHDA and SQIVND (reference sequence). This CDR3 spans 15 amino acids. V lost 6 bases, J lost 1 base, and 6 bases stayed unmatched. Here the CDR3 reads CASRKDRASNQPQHF. The CDR3 DNA sequence: TGTGCCAGTAGGAAAGACAGGGCAAGCAATCAGCCCCAGCATTTT. The full variable domain, with the rest looked up from reference TRBV19 and TRBJ1-5, is DGGITQSPKYLFRKEGQNVTLSCEQNLNHDAMYWYRQDPGQGLRLIYYSQIVNDFQKGDIAEGYSVSREKKESFPLTVTSAQKNPTAFYLCASRKDRASNQPQHFGDGTRLSIL.

The genes are TRBV11-2 and TRBJ2-2; no firm D call. Germline V CDR1 and CDR2: SGHAT, FQNNGV. V dropped 2 bases and J dropped 1 base, with 5 bases sitting between them. The CDR3 has 14 residues. CDR3: CASSLIGNTGELFF. The CDR3 DNA reads as TGTGCCAGCAGCTTAATCGGGAACACCGGGGAGCTGTTTTTT. The full variable domain, in which reference TRBV11-2 and TRBJ2-2 provide the parts outside the CDR3, is EAGVAQSPRYKIIEKRQSVAFWCNPISGHATLYWYQQILGQGPKLLIQFQNNGVVDDSQLPKDRFSAERLKGVDSTLKIQPAKLEDSAVYLCASSLIGNTGELFFGEGSRLTVL.

This chain links TRBV5-1 with TRBJ1-1; the match to TRBD1 covers 7 bases. J gave up 2 bases and V 2 bases, and 6 bases lay outside the gene matches. This CDR3 spans 15 amino acids. Germline lookup yields CDR1 SGHRS and CDR2 YFSETQ. CDR3 bases: TGCGCCAGCAGCTTTGGGGGGACAGCTAACACTGAAGCTTTCTTT. Amino acid sequence: CASSFGGTANTEAFF.

This chain joins TRBV5-1 and TRBJ1-1; D is unresolved. Germline CDR1 and CDR2: SGHRS and YFSETQ. This CDR3 spans 14 amino acids. Trimming pared 4 bases from V and 5 bases from J, leaving 15 bases between. The CDR3 loop reads CASSPEGRKTEAFF. The CDR3 coding sequence is TGCGCCAGCAGCCCCGAAGGCAGAAAGACTGAAGCTTTCTTT.

The chain couples TRBV7-9 to TRBJ1-3; D gene unclear. This CDR3 is built from 15 residues. V lost 3 bases and J 2 bases, leaving 11 bases between the germline ends. Germline loops: CDR1 SEHNR, CDR2 FQNEAQ (reference sequence). In DNA form, the CDR3 reads TGTGCCAGCAGCTTGCGTGGAATAACTGGAAACACCATATATTTT. It specifies CASSLRGITGNTIYF. Looking up the rest from reference TRBV7-9 and TRBJ1-3 gives the full variable domain: DTGVSQNPRHKITKRGQNVTFRCDPISEHNRLYWYRQTLGQGPEFLTYFQNEAQLEKSRLLSDRFSAERPKGSFSTLEIQRTEQGDSAMYLCASSLRGITGNTIYFGEGSWLTVV.

The CDR3: CASRPTTGPYIYEQYF. CDR3 DNA sequence: TGTGCCAGCAGGCCTACGACAGGGCCTTACATCTACGAGCAGTACTTC. The chain is built from TRBV27 and TRBJ2-7; 7 bases map to TRBD1. V gave up 6 bases and J gave up 3 bases; unmatched junction bases: 14. Germline V CDR1 and CDR2: MNHEY, SMNVEV (reference sequence). This CDR3 comprises 16 residues.

This clone was counted a few times. This chain links TRBV6-5 with TRBJ2-1, with 7 bases identical to TRBD2. The CDR3 has 15 residues. In germline, CDR1 is MNHEY, CDR2 SVGAGI. The V and J ends lost 4 bases and 8 bases, in that order; junction bases with no gene match: 11. CDR3 DNA: TGTGCCAGCAGTTCCCGGGACTATCGTACCGATGAGCAGTTCTTC. Its translation is CASSSRDYRTDEQFF.

This chain links TRBV19 with TRBJ1-5; D may be TRBD1 (5 bases). The germline V gene has CDR1 LNHDA and CDR2 SQIVND (reference sequence). The CDR3 runs to 17 residues. Trimming took 5 bases from V and 3 from J, leaving 20 bases between them. CDR3 protein: CASSPRGTPGTNQPQHF. The CDR3 coding sequence is TGTGCCAGTAGTCCCCGGGGTACGCCGGGGACCAATCAGCCCCAGCATTTT. The complete variable domain, with remaining parts taken from reference TRBV19 and TRBJ1-5, reads DGGITQSPKYLFRKEGQNVTLSCEQNLNHDAMYWYRQDPGQGLRLIYYSQIVNDFQKGDIAEGYSVSREKKESFPLTVTSAQKNPTAFYLCASSPRGTPGTNQPQHFGDGTRLSIL.

This clone was seen more than once but under ten times. The J gene is TRBJ2-5, the V gene TRBV7-9; D call uncertain. With 4 bases removed from V and 7 bases from J, the gap between germline ends came to 10 bases. The CDR3 consists of 12 residues. The germline V gene has CDR1 SEHNR and CDR2 FQNEAQ (reference sequence). The CDR3 coding sequence is TGTGCCAGCAGCTATAATGAAGGGACCCAGTACTTC. Translating it yields CASSYNEGTQYF.

The J gene is TRBJ1-6, the V gene TRBV9; D not resolved. Germline assignment: CDR1 SGDLS and CDR2 YYNGEE. The V end lost 0 bases, the J end lost 7 bases, and 5 bases lay between the germline ends. The length of the CDR3 is 13 residues. CDR3 amino acids: CASSVVENSPLHF. CDR3 coding DNA: TGTGCCAGCAGCGTAGTCGAGAATTCACCCCTCCACTTT.

By share of the sample, this clone is medium-sized. The rearrangement uses TRBV28 and TRBJ1-4; D is perhaps TRBD1 (5 bases). The CDR3 is 15 residues long. Germline lookup yields CDR1 MDHEN and CDR2 SYDVKM. V lost 10 bases and J lost 8, with 23 bases in between. The CDR3 region has the DNA TGTGCCACCAATAAAGCAGGGTTTTCGGGAGAAAAACTGTTTTTT. As protein: CATNKAGFSGEKLFF.

The V and J genes are TRBV4-2 and TRBJ1-3; D gene unclear. This CDR3 spans 16 amino acids. CDR1 LGHNA and CDR2 YNFKEQ come from the germline V gene. Trimming took 1 base from V and 4 from J, leaving 14 bases between them. Here the CDR3 reads CASSQGEGMQGNTIYF. The CDR3 bases are TGTGCCAGCAGCCAAGGGGAAGGGATGCAAGGAAACACCATATATTTT.